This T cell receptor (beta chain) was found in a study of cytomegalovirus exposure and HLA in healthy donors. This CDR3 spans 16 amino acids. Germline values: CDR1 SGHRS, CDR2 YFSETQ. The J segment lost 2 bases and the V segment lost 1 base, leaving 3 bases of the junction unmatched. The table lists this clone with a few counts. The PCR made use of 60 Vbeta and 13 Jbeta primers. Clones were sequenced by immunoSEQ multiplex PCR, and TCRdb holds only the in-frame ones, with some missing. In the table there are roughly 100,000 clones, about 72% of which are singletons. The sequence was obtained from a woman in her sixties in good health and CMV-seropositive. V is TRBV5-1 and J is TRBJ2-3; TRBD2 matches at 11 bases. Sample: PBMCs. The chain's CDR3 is CASSLQLAGATDTQYF. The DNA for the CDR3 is TGCGCCAGCAGCTTGCAACTAGCGGGGGCCACAGATACGCAGTATTTT.